These 10 T cell receptor beta chains were sequenced from one sample in a study of blood T cell repertoires in COVID-19. Produced via immunoSEQ multiplex PCR; TCRdb's table is partial and in-frame only. Of about 69,000 clones in the sample, under 85% were seen once. Input material: peripheral blood. The receptors here all came from a man between 60 and 75 years old with acute or convalescent COVID-19.

V and J are TRBV3-1 (or the pseudogene TRBV3-2) and TRBJ2-7, with 10 bases identical to TRBD1. Germline V CDR1 and CDR2: LGHDT, YNNKEL (reference sequence). The V segment lost 3 bases and the J segment 6 bases; nucleotides outside the gene matches: 8. The CDR3 covers 15 residues. Here the CDR3 DNA reads TGTGCCAGCAGCCAGGAGGCGACAGGGGGCTTCGAGCAGTACTTC. Translated: CASSQEATGGFEQYF.

V is TRBV18 and J is TRBJ1-5, with 8 bases lining up with TRBD1. The CDR3 spans 16 residues. CDR1 is KGHSH, CDR2 LQKENI, per germline. V was pared by 2 bases and J by 6 bases, with 9 bases of the junction left unmatched. The CDR3 bases are TGTGCCAGCTCACCAAGGGGGACAGGATCTTTTCAGCCCCAGCATTTT. It is translated as CASSPRGTGSFQPQHF.

CDR3 DNA: TGTGCCAGCAGTCCCCGGACAGGGAGAGACAATGAGCAGTTCTTC. Residues: CASSPRTGRDNEQFF. The gene calls are TRBV2 and TRBJ2-1, with 8 nucleotides matching TRBD1. The CDR3 runs 15 residues. V was clipped by 5 bases and J by 5 bases; unmatched bases: 8. Germline CDR1 and CDR2: SNHLY and FYNNEI.

V usage is TRBV5-5 and J usage is TRBJ1-1; 12 bases line up with TRBD1. The germline CDR1 and CDR2 sequences are SGHKS and YYEKEE (reference sequence). V was clipped by 1 base and J by 2 bases; unmatched bases: 3. The CDR3 consists of 16 residues. DNA for the CDR3: TGTGCCAGCAGCTTGAAGGGGACAGGGGGCAACACTGAAGCTTTCTTT. It translates to CASSLKGTGGNTEAFF.

This chain uses TRBV9 with TRBJ1-5; D is uncertain. Germline lookup yields CDR1 SGDLS and CDR2 YYNGEE. The V end lost 0 bases, the J end lost 3 bases, and 4 bases lay between the germline ends. The CDR3 runs to 13 residues. The CDR3 is CASSVDTNQPQHF. The CDR3 coding sequence is TGTGCCAGCAGCGTAGACACCAATCAGCCCCAGCATTTT.

The rearrangement uses TRBV4-3 and TRBJ1-6, with a weak D call TRBD1 (5 bases). V was pared by 0 bases and J by 7 bases, with 19 bases between. The CDR3 is 18 residues long. CDR1 and CDR2 from the germline V gene are LGHNA and YSLEER. CDR3 loop: CASSQDLQLTGSNSPLHF. In DNA, the CDR3 is TGCGCCAGCAGCCAAGATCTGCAGTTAACAGGATCCAATTCACCCCTCCACTTT.

This clone is medium-sized by share. V and J are TRBV5-5 and TRBJ2-2, with a tentative D call TRBD2 (5 bases). This CDR3 comprises 15 residues. V lost 4 bases to trimming and J lost 7 bases, with 17 bases between them. The germline CDR1 and CDR2 sequences are SGHKS and YYEKEE (reference sequence). CDR3 DNA sequence: TGTGCCAGCAGCGTCGGGGTCCGAAGTGGCGGGGAGCTGTTTTTT. This sequence encodes CASSVGVRSGGELFF.

This sequence joins TRBV7-2 and TRBJ1-5; 7 nucleotides agree with TRBD1. The CDR3 totals 16 residues. In germline, CDR1 is SGHTA, CDR2 FQGNSA. V shed 1 base, J shed 4 bases, and the junction held 7 bases outside the gene matches. CDR3 amino acids: CASSLETGRPNQPQHF. The CDR3 DNA reads as TGTGCCAGCAGCTTAGAGACAGGGAGGCCTAATCAGCCCCAGCATTTT.

The V call is TRBV21-1, the J call TRBJ2-5; the listed D gene, TRBD2, was not tested against the DNA. TRBV21-1 is deemed a pseudogene. The CDR3 covers 19 residues. This CDR3 reads CASSPGGQGMNWAQETQYF. CDR3 sequence (DNA): TGTGCCAGCAGCCCCGGGGGGCAGGGAATGAATTGGGCTCAAGAGACCCAGTACTTC.

The rearrangement joins TRBV6-5 to TRBJ2-2; D might be TRBD2 (6 bases). In germline, CDR1 is MNHEY, CDR2 SVGAGI. The CDR3 contains 13 residues. V lost 8 bases to trimming and J lost 5 bases, with 12 bases between them. The CDR3 DNA reads TGTGCCAGCTTCAGGGAGGAGACCGGGGAGCTGTTTTTT. Translated: CASFREETGELFF.